What follows is one TCR beta chain and its context. J was trimmed by 4 bases and V by 4 bases; bases with no gene match: 0. The V gene's germline CDR1 is MDHEN and CDR2 SYDVKM. This CDR3 has 12 residues. Authors' methods: Scientists estimated how many nucleated cells there were by amplifying reference gene primers. Only in-frame clones appear in the TCRdb table, and some are missing; sequencing was by immunoSEQ multiplex PCR. The V and J calls and clone size were taken over from that table, and D and trimming were inferred from the DNA. Found here are fewer than 350,000 clones, around 90% of them singletons; the top ten hold 9.5% to 10%. In Seattle, patients joined the study during active infection and were tracked longitudinally. The data were taken from a study of blood T cell repertoires in COVID-19. Study background: Acute-phase and convalescent COVID-19 samples originated in the United States, Italy and Spain. T cells, B-cell-depleted T cells, or PBMCs provided the cDNA or gDNA that served as material.

The chain employs TRBV28 and TRBJ1-2, with 7 bases that match TRBD1. The clonotype was recovered from a man aged 30 to 39 with COVID-19, enrolled during active disease. Sample: peripheral blood. Here the CDR3 DNA reads TGTGCCAGCAGTTACAGGGGCTATGGCTACACCTTC. This sequence encodes CASSYRGYGYTF.